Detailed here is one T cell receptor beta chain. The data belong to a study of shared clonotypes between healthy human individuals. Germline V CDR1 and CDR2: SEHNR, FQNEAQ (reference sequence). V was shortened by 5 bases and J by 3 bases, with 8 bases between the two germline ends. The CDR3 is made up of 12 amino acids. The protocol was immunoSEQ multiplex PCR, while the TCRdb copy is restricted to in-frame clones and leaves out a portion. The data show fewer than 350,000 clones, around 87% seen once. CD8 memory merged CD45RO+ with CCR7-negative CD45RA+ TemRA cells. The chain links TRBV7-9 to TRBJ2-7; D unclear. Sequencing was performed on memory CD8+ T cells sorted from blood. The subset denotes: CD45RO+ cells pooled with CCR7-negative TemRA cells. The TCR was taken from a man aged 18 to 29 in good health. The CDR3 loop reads CASSAARYEQYF. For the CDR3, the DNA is TGTGCCAGCAGCGCAGCCCGCTACGAGCAGTACTTC.